Listed below are T cell receptor beta chains from one sample, sequenced in a study of blood T cell repertoires in COVID-19. The table came from immunoSEQ multiplex PCR; TCRdb's copy has only in-frame clones and leaves some out. The sample yields approximately 150,000 clones, roughly 82% seen once. The material sequenced was peripheral blood. These receptor sequences come from a man between 65 and 85 years old with acute or convalescent COVID-19. The CDR3 runs from the conserved cysteine through the conserved F or W. The order of the fields is D gene, V gene, clone size, J gene, CDR3 DNA, CDR3 protein. A D gene is named only where the DNA matches it firmly. Size tells how often a clone was seen (once, few, many) or the class of an expanded clone, and some rows leave it out.

d_gene: TRBD2; v_gene: TRBV11-2; abundance: -; j_gene: TRBJ2-7; CDR3nt: TGTGCCAGCAGCTTATTAAGCGGGGGGTCCTACGAGCAGTACTTC; CDR3aa: CASSLLSGGSYEQYF
d_gene: TRBD1; v_gene: TRBV6-6; abundance: few; j_gene: TRBJ1-2; CDR3nt: TGTGCCAGCAGTTGGGAACAGGGGGCAGGCGGCTACACCTTC; CDR3aa: CASSWEQGAGGYTF
d_gene: -; v_gene: TRBV18; abundance: -; j_gene: TRBJ1-5; CDR3nt: TGTGCCAGCTCACCGGACAGTTTTAATCAGCCCCAGCATTTT; CDR3aa: CASSPDSFNQPQHF
d_gene: -; v_gene: TRBV18; abundance: -; j_gene: TRBJ2-2; CDR3nt: TGTGCCAGCTCACCACGGAGTGTCTTTGGAAACACCGGGGAGCTGTTTTTT; CDR3aa: CASSPRSVFGNTGELFF
d_gene: -; v_gene: TRBV6-5; abundance: -; j_gene: TRBJ1-3; CDR3nt: TGTGCCTCAGAGACGGGGGGCGCGGCTGGAAACACCATATATTTT; CDR3aa: CASETGGAAGNTIYF
d_gene: -; v_gene: TRBV28; abundance: -; j_gene: TRBJ1-4; CDR3nt: TGTGCCAGCAGTTTATACGGGGGATTGAGTGAAAAACTGTTTTTT; CDR3aa: CASSLYGGLSEKLFF
d_gene: -; v_gene: TRBV2; abundance: -; j_gene: TRBJ1-2; CDR3nt: TGTGCCAGCAGTGAAGCCTCCCCAGGATTTGGCTATGGCTACACCTTC; CDR3aa: CASSEASPGFGYGYTF
d_gene: TRBD1; v_gene: TRBV7-3; abundance: once; j_gene: TRBJ1-1; CDR3nt: TGTGCCAGCAGCTTAACGGGACAGGGGCTGGGGAACACTGAAGCTTTCTTT; CDR3aa: CASSLTGQGLGNTEAFF
d_gene: -; v_gene: TRBV28; abundance: -; j_gene: TRBJ1-2; CDR3nt: TGTGCCAGCAGAAGCCCCAGGGAGGGTTCCATCTACACCTTC; CDR3aa: CASRSPREGSIYTF
d_gene: -; v_gene: TRBV4-2; abundance: -; j_gene: TRBJ1-5; CDR3nt: TGTGCCAGCAGCCAAGACCGGGGTAACCCGAATCAGCCCCAGCATTTT; CDR3aa: CASSQDRGNPNQPQHF
d_gene: -; v_gene: TRBV19; abundance: few; j_gene: TRBJ1-5; CDR3nt: TGTGCCAGTGGGGACACCCGCAATCAGCCCCAGCATTTT; CDR3aa: CASGDTRNQPQHF
d_gene: -; v_gene: TRBV28; abundance: -; j_gene: TRBJ1-2; CDR3nt: TGTGCCAGCTGTAGGGGCGGGGGCATGGACTATGGCTACACCTTC; CDR3aa: CASCRGGGMDYGYTF
d_gene: TRBD1; v_gene: TRBV24-1; abundance: -; j_gene: TRBJ1-5; CDR3nt: TGTGCCACCAGTGGCGCCGGGACAGGAAACAATCAGCCCCAGCATTTT; CDR3aa: CATSGAGTGNNQPQHF
d_gene: TRBD1; v_gene: TRBV27; abundance: -; j_gene: TRBJ1-1; CDR3nt: TGTGCCAGCACCCCTCTGACAGGGCCCGGGGCCAGAGAAGCTTTCTTT; CDR3aa: CASTPLTGPGAREAFF
d_gene: -; v_gene: TRBV14; abundance: once; j_gene: TRBJ2-3; CDR3nt: TGTGCCAGCAGCCAAGATATAAATGGGGCGGAACCTAGCACAGATACGCAGTATTTT; CDR3aa: CASSQDINGAEPSTDTQYF
d_gene: TRBD1; v_gene: TRBV6-4; abundance: -; j_gene: TRBJ2-5; CDR3nt: TGTGCCAGCAGTGCCCGGACAGGGGCCGGGGAGACCCAGTACTTC; CDR3aa: CASSARTGAGETQYF
d_gene: -; v_gene: TRBV18; abundance: -; j_gene: TRBJ1-6; CDR3nt: TGTGCCAGCTCACCTCAGGGGTCCGAGGATTCACCCCTCCACTTT; CDR3aa: CASSPQGSEDSPLHF
d_gene: TRBD1; v_gene: TRBV7-9; abundance: -; j_gene: TRBJ2-5; CDR3nt: TGTGCCAGCAGCTTAGCCGACAGGGGGCAAGAGACCCAGTACTTC; CDR3aa: CASSLADRGQETQYF
d_gene: -; v_gene: TRBV30; abundance: -; j_gene: TRBJ1-2; CDR3nt: TGTGCCTGGACGAGTTATCATGGCTACACCTTC; CDR3aa: CAWTSYHGYTF
d_gene: TRBD2; v_gene: TRBV30; abundance: -; j_gene: TRBJ2-5; CDR3nt: TGTGCCTGGAATCGACTAGCGCGCCAAGAGACCCAGTACTTC; CDR3aa: CAWNRLARQETQYF
d_gene: -; v_gene: TRBV10-3; abundance: -; j_gene: TRBJ1-2; CDR3nt: TGTGCCATCAGTGGGGGGGTCTATGGCTACACCTTC; CDR3aa: CAISGGVYGYTF
d_gene: TRBD2; v_gene: TRBV5-6; abundance: once; j_gene: TRBJ2-3; CDR3nt: TGTGCCAGCAGCCCTCCGGGGGGATTGGATACGCAGTATTTT; CDR3aa: CASSPPGGLDTQYF
d_gene: -; v_gene: TRBV27; abundance: -; j_gene: TRBJ1-5; CDR3nt: TGTGCCAGCAGTCACACAGGGAGGGGAATTCAGCCCCAGCATTTT; CDR3aa: CASSHTGRGIQPQHF
d_gene: TRBD2; v_gene: TRBV10-2; abundance: -; j_gene: TRBJ2-7; CDR3nt: TGCGCCAGCACCCTAGCGGGAGTACACGAGCAGTACTTC; CDR3aa: CASTLAGVHEQYF
d_gene: -; v_gene: TRBV7-5; abundance: -; j_gene: TRBJ2-5; CDR3nt: TGTGCCAGAAGCTTAGGGCGGCGGGAGATCGACAACCAAGAGACCCAGTACTTC; CDR3aa: CARSLGRREIDNQETQYF
d_gene: -; v_gene: TRBV7-2; abundance: few; j_gene: TRBJ2-5; CDR3nt: TGTGCCAGCAGCTCGACAGCAGCTCAAGAGACCCAGTACTTC; CDR3aa: CASSSTAAQETQYF
d_gene: -; v_gene: TRBV5-1; abundance: -; j_gene: TRBJ2-2; CDR3nt: TGCGCCAGCAGCTTAGTACAGTCCGGGGAGCTGTTTTTT; CDR3aa: CASSLVQSGELFF
d_gene: -; v_gene: TRBV19; abundance: -; j_gene: TRBJ2-7; CDR3nt: TGTGCCAGCACTAGGTCGCTAGGCCCCTACGAGCAGTACTTC; CDR3aa: CASTRSLGPYEQYF
d_gene: -; v_gene: TRBV5-1; abundance: -; j_gene: TRBJ1-2; CDR3nt: TGCGCCAGCAGCTTTAGGACAGAGCTCAATTTTGGCTACACCTTC; CDR3aa: CASSFRTELNFGYTF
d_gene: -; v_gene: TRBV5-1; abundance: few; j_gene: TRBJ1-5; CDR3nt: TGCGCCAGCAGCTCCGGCCCTCAGGGCAATAGCAATCAGCCCCAGCATTTT; CDR3aa: CASSSGPQGNSNQPQHF
d_gene: -; v_gene: TRBV4-2; abundance: -; j_gene: TRBJ2-7; CDR3nt: TGTGCCAGCAGCCAAGCTGGGGCCCACGAGCAGTACTTC; CDR3aa: CASSQAGAHEQYF
d_gene: -; v_gene: TRBV18; abundance: -; j_gene: TRBJ2-2; CDR3nt: TGTGCCAGCTCACTGAACAGGGTGGGGAACACCGGGGAGCTGTTTTTT; CDR3aa: CASSLNRVGNTGELFF
d_gene: TRBD2; v_gene: TRBV6-5; abundance: -; j_gene: TRBJ2-3; CDR3nt: TGTGCCAGCAGTTACTCGGCGGGAGACGTAGATACGCAGTATTTT; CDR3aa: CASSYSAGDVDTQYF
d_gene: -; v_gene: TRBV6-6; abundance: -; j_gene: TRBJ2-7; CDR3nt: TGTGCCAGCAGTTACGGCCCAGGGGCAGTATCCTACGAGCAGTACTTC; CDR3aa: CASSYGPGAVSYEQYF
d_gene: TRBD2; v_gene: TRBV6-1; abundance: -; j_gene: TRBJ2-1; CDR3nt: TGTGCCAGCAGTTTGCTAGCGGGAGTTAACAATGAGCAGTTCTTC; CDR3aa: CASSLLAGVNNEQFF
d_gene: TRBD1; v_gene: TRBV5-1; abundance: -; j_gene: TRBJ2-7; CDR3nt: TGCGCCAGCAGGTCCGGGACAGACTACGAGCAGTACTTC; CDR3aa: CASRSGTDYEQYF
d_gene: TRBD2; v_gene: TRBV5-4; abundance: -; j_gene: TRBJ2-2; CDR3nt: TGTGCCAGCAGCTTGCGGCCGGGAGGGAGCACCGGGGAGCTGTTTTTT; CDR3aa: CASSLRPGGSTGELFF
d_gene: -; v_gene: TRBV28; abundance: -; j_gene: TRBJ2-5; CDR3nt: TGTGCCAGCAGTTCCGAGAAGACCCAGTACTTC; CDR3aa: CASSSEKTQYF
d_gene: -; v_gene: TRBV14; abundance: -; j_gene: TRBJ1-1; CDR3nt: TGTGCCACCAGCTCTTTGCAGGGGCCGAACACTGAAGCTTTCTTT; CDR3aa: CATSSLQGPNTEAFF
d_gene: TRBD2; v_gene: TRBV7-3; abundance: -; j_gene: TRBJ2-2; CDR3nt: TGTGCCAGCAGCTCCATTAGCGGGAGTGGGGAGCTGTTTTTT; CDR3aa: CASSSISGSGELFF
d_gene: TRBD2; v_gene: TRBV27; abundance: -; j_gene: TRBJ2-7; CDR3nt: TGTGCCAGCAGTGTTACTAGCGGGTATTCCTACGAGCAGTACTTC; CDR3aa: CASSVTSGYSYEQYF
d_gene: TRBD2; v_gene: TRBV7-8; abundance: -; j_gene: TRBJ2-2; CDR3nt: TGTGCCAGCAGTTATAGCGGGAGGAGGACCGGGGAGCTGTTTTTT; CDR3aa: CASSYSGRRTGELFF
d_gene: TRBD1; v_gene: TRBV6-6; abundance: once; j_gene: TRBJ1-1; CDR3nt: TGTGCCAGCAGTCTACAGACAGGGGCAGTACACCTGAAGGACACTGAAGCTTTCTTT; CDR3aa: CASSLQTGAVHLKDTEAFF
d_gene: -; v_gene: TRBV4-1; abundance: -; j_gene: TRBJ1-4; CDR3nt: TGCGCCAGCGCAAAGACGGAGAACGATGAAAAACTGTTTTTT; CDR3aa: CASAKTENDEKLFF
d_gene: -; v_gene: TRBV2; abundance: -; j_gene: TRBJ2-7; CDR3nt: TGTGCCAGCAGTGGCGGGCAGGCCCTTTCCTACGAGCAGTACTTC; CDR3aa: CASSGGQALSYEQYF
d_gene: -; v_gene: TRBV19; abundance: -; j_gene: TRBJ1-1; CDR3nt: TGTGCCAGTAGTATAGCAGGGGCCGGCACTGAAGCTTTCTTT; CDR3aa: CASSIAGAGTEAFF
d_gene: TRBD1; v_gene: TRBV7-9; abundance: -; j_gene: TRBJ2-3; CDR3nt: TGTGCCAGCAGCATCCAACAGGGGGTCACAGATACGCAGTATTTT; CDR3aa: CASSIQQGVTDTQYF
d_gene: TRBD1; v_gene: TRBV24-1; abundance: -; j_gene: TRBJ1-5; CDR3nt: TGTGCCACCAGTGAAGGGGGCTTCAATCAGCCCCAGCATTTT; CDR3aa: CATSEGGFNQPQHF
d_gene: TRBD2; v_gene: TRBV28; abundance: -; j_gene: TRBJ2-3; CDR3nt: TGTGCCAGCAGTTTGTCTAGCGGGGGGGCAGATACGCAGTATTTT; CDR3aa: CASSLSSGGADTQYF
d_gene: -; v_gene: TRBV7-3; abundance: -; j_gene: TRBJ2-1; CDR3nt: TGTGCCAGCAGCTCAGGGAGGTCTCGGGACAATGAGCAGTTCTTC; CDR3aa: CASSSGRSRDNEQFF
d_gene: -; v_gene: TRBV6-5; abundance: -; j_gene: TRBJ1-6; CDR3nt: TGTGCCAGCAGTTACATTTTTTCTGGGAGGAATTCACCCCTCCACTTT; CDR3aa: CASSYIFSGRNSPLHF
d_gene: -; v_gene: TRBV7-2; abundance: -; j_gene: TRBJ2-7; CDR3nt: TGTGCCAGCAGCTTGGGGGGTAGATACGAGCAGTACTTC; CDR3aa: CASSLGGRYEQYF
d_gene: -; v_gene: TRBV5-1; abundance: -; j_gene: TRBJ1-3; CDR3nt: TGCGCCAGCAGCTTGGAGGTAGCCCTGGAGGACACCATATATTTT; CDR3aa: CASSLEVALEDTIYF
d_gene: TRBD1; v_gene: TRBV19; abundance: -; j_gene: TRBJ1-1; CDR3nt: TGTGCCACCCGGGACAGGAGCACTGAAGCTTTCTTT; CDR3aa: CATRDRSTEAFF
d_gene: -; v_gene: TRBV19; abundance: -; j_gene: TRBJ1-1; CDR3nt: TGTGCCAGTAGACCAGGGGCAAGTGGGAGGAACACTGAAGCTTTCTTT; CDR3aa: CASRPGASGRNTEAFF
d_gene: TRBD2; v_gene: TRBV5-1; abundance: -; j_gene: TRBJ2-5; CDR3nt: TGCGCCAGCATGGTGGTCGGCGGGGGAGTATGGGAGACCCAGTACTTC; CDR3aa: CASMVVGGGVWETQYF
d_gene: -; v_gene: TRBV5-1; abundance: -; j_gene: TRBJ1-1; CDR3nt: TGCGCCAGCAGCTTGGACAGGGCGAACACTGAAGCTTTCTTT; CDR3aa: CASSLDRANTEAFF
d_gene: TRBD2; v_gene: TRBV9; abundance: -; j_gene: TRBJ2-3; CDR3nt: TGTGCCAGCAGCGTACTCGATGCGGGGGGGATCGATACGCAGTATTTT; CDR3aa: CASSVLDAGGIDTQYF
d_gene: TRBD2; v_gene: TRBV2; abundance: -; j_gene: TRBJ2-3; CDR3nt: TGTGCCAGCAGTCCACAATGGGCTAGCGGGGACACAGATACGCAGTATTTT; CDR3aa: CASSPQWASGDTDTQYF
d_gene: TRBD1; v_gene: TRBV5-1; abundance: -; j_gene: TRBJ2-1; CDR3nt: TGCGCCAGCAGCTTGGTGGGTCGGTTTGAGACAGGGCCCAATGAGCAGTTCTTC; CDR3aa: CASSLVGRFETGPNEQFF